This entry lists 17 T cell receptor beta chains sequenced from one sample in a study of cytomegalovirus exposure and HLA in healthy donors. The study ran its PCR with 60 Vbeta and 13 Jbeta primers. TCRdb's copy holds only in-frame clones and misses some; the assay was immunoSEQ multiplex PCR. The table lists around 190,000 clones, around 80% of them singletons. The sample taken for sequencing was PBMCs. Receptor source: a woman between 50 and 59 years old in good health and CMV-seronegative.

The gene calls are TRBV19 and TRBJ2-6, with 7 positions matching TRBD1. Germline loops: CDR1 LNHDA, CDR2 SQIVND (reference sequence). This CDR3 is 18 amino acids long. V dropped 3 bases and J dropped 4; count of bases not matched to a gene: 12. CDR3 sequence: CASSISVEGAGGANVLTF. For the CDR3, the DNA is TGTGCCAGTAGTATTTCTGTCGAGGGGGCAGGCGGGGCCAACGTCCTGACTTTC.

This clone has only a few counts. The chain combines TRBV6-1 with TRBJ2-1, with TRBD2 identical over 11 bases. The germline V gene has CDR1 MNHNS and CDR2 SASEGT. CDR3 size: 15 residues. V was pared by 4 bases and J by 6 bases, with 5 bases of the junction left unmatched. CDR3: CASSGSGLAANEQFF. The CDR3 region has the DNA TGTGCCAGCAGTGGCTCGGGACTAGCGGCCAATGAGCAGTTCTTC.

The chain combines TRBV2 with TRBJ1-1, with D unclear. Germline V lookup: CDR1 SNHLY, CDR2 FYNNEI. CDR3 length: 12 amino acids. V was clipped by 6 bases and J by 2 bases, with 7 bases between them. The CDR3 loop is CASRRLNTEAFF. CDR3 sequence (DNA): TGTGCCAGCAGACGGTTAAACACTGAAGCTTTCTTT.

This chain joins TRBV5-1 and TRBJ2-5, with 7 nucleotides matching TRBD2. Germline loops: CDR1 SGHRS, CDR2 YFSETQ. The CDR3 covers 14 residues. J gave up 1 base and V 3 bases, and 3 bases lay outside the gene matches. The CDR3 DNA reads as TGCGCCAGCAGCTCGGGGGGTACCCAAGAGACCCAGTACTTC. Translation: CASSSGGTQETQYF.

The J gene is TRBJ2-5, the V gene TRBV5-1, with D perhaps matching TRBD2 (6 bases). In germline, CDR1 is SGHRS, CDR2 YFSETQ. V dropped 3 bases and J dropped 5 bases, with 17 bases sitting between them. The CDR3 spans 15 residues. The chain's CDR3 is CASSSLPGAGETQYF. CDR3 DNA sequence: TGCGCCAGCAGCTCTCTTCCGGGAGCAGGGGAGACCCAGTACTTC.

The chain has TRBV30 and TRBJ2-5, with D uncertain. This CDR3 contains 11 residues. Germline V gives CDR1 GTSNPN, CDR2 SVGIG (reference sequence). Trimming stripped 1 base from V and 5 bases from J, with 5 bases between. CDR3 coding DNA: TGTGCCTGGAGTGCGGTCGAGACCCAGTACTTC. This sequence encodes CAWSAVETQYF.

V usage is TRBV9 and J usage is TRBJ2-7; a weak D match, TRBD2 (5 bases). The CDR3 runs to 14 residues. CDR1 and CDR2 (germline): SGDLS, YYNGEE. The V and J ends lost 0 bases and 7 bases respectively, with 14 bases between them. The CDR3, as DNA: TGTGCCAGCAGCGTAGATCCGGTAACGGGGGAGCAGTACTTC. It yields the protein CASSVDPVTGEQYF.

The chain joins TRBV7-2 to TRBJ2-1, with D possibly TRBD1 on 5 matching bases. Trimming stripped 3 bases from V and 8 bases from J, with 14 bases between. CDR3 length equals 14 residues. Germline CDR1 is SGHTA and CDR2 is FQGNSA. The CDR3 nucleotides are TGTGCCAGCAGCTTCCAGACGCCACAGGATGAGCAGTTCTTC. Protein product: CASSFQTPQDEQFF.

The J gene is TRBJ1-5, the V gene TRBV6-1; TRBD1 is a possible D gene (5 bases). The CDR3 length is 16 residues. The V gene's germline CDR1 is MNHNS and CDR2 SASEGT. The V end lost 3 bases, the J end lost 6 bases, and 18 bases lay between the germline ends. CDR3 loop: CASSEILSRGGQPQHF. In DNA form, the CDR3 reads TGTGCCAGCAGTGAGATTTTGAGTAGGGGCGGTCAGCCCCAGCATTTT.

The CDR3 region is CASSWAGGETQYF. CDR3 in DNA: TGTGCCAGCAGCTGGGCGGGGGGTGAGACCCAGTACTTC. The rearrangement uses TRBV9 and TRBJ2-5; 8 nucleotides match TRBD2. Germline CDR1 SGDLS, CDR2 YYNGEE. The CDR3 spans 13 residues. V lost 4 bases, J lost 5 bases, and 4 bases stayed unmatched.

V and J are TRBV28 and TRBJ2-1, with TRBD2 identical over 9 bases. The germline CDR1 and CDR2 sequences are MDHEN and SYDVKM. V shed 7 bases and J 9 bases; nucleotides not matched to a gene: 16. This CDR3 has 16 amino acids. Here the CDR3 reads CASTGTLGLALGEQFF. Written as DNA, the CDR3 is TGTGCCAGCACCGGTACGTTGGGACTAGCCTTAGGTGAGCAGTTCTTC.

The chain recombines TRBV27 with TRBJ2-5; 11 nucleotides line up with TRBD1. Germline V gene data show CDR1 as MNHEY and CDR2 as SMNVEV (reference sequence). This CDR3 region has 15 residues. The V and J ends lost 5 bases and 5 bases, in that order; junction bases with no gene match: 7. DNA of the CDR3: TGTGCCAGCAGTACTCGGACAGGGGGCGGGGAGACCCAGTACTTC. Protein sequence: CASSTRTGGGETQYF.

The chain joins TRBV28 to TRBJ2-5; D is perhaps TRBD2 (6 bases). This CDR3 has 16 residues. Germline V CDR1 and CDR2: MDHEN, SYDVKM. Trimming removed 2 bases at V and 1 base at J, with 14 bases between. In nucleotides, the CDR3 is TGTGCCAGCAGTTTACGTCAACTGGGGGGCCAAGAGACCCAGTACTTC. Residues: CASSLRQLGGQETQYF.

J is TRBJ1-5 and V is TRBV29-1; TRBD1 matches at 8 bases. The J segment lost 0 bases and the V segment lost 6 bases, leaving 4 bases of the junction unmatched. Germline V gene lookup returns CDR1 SQVTM and CDR2 ANQGSEA. The length of the CDR3 is 14 residues. The CDR3 nucleotides are TGCAGCGTGAAACAGGGGGGTAGCAATCAGCCCCAGCATTTT. Its protein is CSVKQGGSNQPQHF.

V and J are TRBV7-9 and TRBJ2-7, with 8 bases that match TRBD2. This CDR3 region has 15 residues. Trimming cost V 5 bases and J 0 bases; bases outside gene matches: 6. Germline CDR1 reads SEHNR; CDR2 reads FQNEAQ (reference sequence). The DNA of the CDR3 is TGTGCCAGCAGCCGGGAGACTAGCGCCTCCTACGAGCAGTACTTC. Translation: CASSRETSASYEQYF.

The rearrangement links TRBV4-2 to TRBJ2-7, with 10 bases aligning to TRBD2. V trimming: 4 bases; J trimming: 6 bases; junction bases outside the gene matches: 9. This CDR3 contains 15 residues. Germline assignment: CDR1 LGHNA and CDR2 YNFKEQ. CDR3 sequence (DNA): TGTGCCAGCAGCCCCGAAGCGGGAGGGGTAGGCGAGCAGTACTTC. This codes for CASSPEAGGVGEQYF.

This clone was seen a handful of times. V usage is TRBV2 and J usage is TRBJ1-3, with TRBD1 matching 8 bases. CDR3 length equals 18 residues. V trimming: 5 bases; J trimming: 1 base; junction bases outside the gene matches: 13. Germline V CDR1 and CDR2: SNHLY, FYNNEI. In DNA, the CDR3 is TGTGCCAGCAGTAAACCGGGACAGGCCCAGCTATCTGGAAACACCATATATTTT. Protein sequence: CASSKPGQAQLSGNTIYF.